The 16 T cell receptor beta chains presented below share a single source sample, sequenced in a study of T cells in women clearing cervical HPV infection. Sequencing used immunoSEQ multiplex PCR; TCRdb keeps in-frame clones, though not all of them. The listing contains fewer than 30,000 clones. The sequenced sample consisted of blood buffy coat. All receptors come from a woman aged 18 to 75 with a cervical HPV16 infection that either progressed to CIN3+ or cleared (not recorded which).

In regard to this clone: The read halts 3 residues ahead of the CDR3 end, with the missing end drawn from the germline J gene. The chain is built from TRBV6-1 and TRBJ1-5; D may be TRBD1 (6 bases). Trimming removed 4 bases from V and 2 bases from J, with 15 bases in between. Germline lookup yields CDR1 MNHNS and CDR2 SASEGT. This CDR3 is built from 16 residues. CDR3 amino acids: CASSVWGHLGNQPQHF. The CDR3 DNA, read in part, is TGTGCCAGCAGTGTATGGGGGCATCTTGGCAATCAGCCC.

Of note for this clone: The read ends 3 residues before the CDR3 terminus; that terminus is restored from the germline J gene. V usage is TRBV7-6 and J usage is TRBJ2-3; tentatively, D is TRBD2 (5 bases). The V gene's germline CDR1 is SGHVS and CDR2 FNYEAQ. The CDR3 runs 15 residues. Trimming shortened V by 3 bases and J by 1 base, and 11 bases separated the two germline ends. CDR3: CASSFSAPRTDTQYF. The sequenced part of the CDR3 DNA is TGTGCCAGCAGCTTTAGCGCGCCCCGCACAGATACG.

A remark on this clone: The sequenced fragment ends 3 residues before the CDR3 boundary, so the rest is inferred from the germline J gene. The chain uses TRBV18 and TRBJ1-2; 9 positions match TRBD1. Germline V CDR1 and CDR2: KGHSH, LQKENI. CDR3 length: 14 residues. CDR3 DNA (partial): TGTGCCAGCTCACCTTGGGACAGGGTTTGGGAC. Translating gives CASSPWDRVWD. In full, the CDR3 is CASSPWDRVWDYTF.

CDR3 residues: CASSTGTGEGQPQHF. The CDR3 bases that were read are TGTGCCAGCAGCACCGGGACAGGGGAGGGTCAGCCC. The chain couples TRBV5-5 to TRBJ1-5, with TRBD1 identical over 10 bases. The observed sequence ends 3 residues before the CDR3 terminus, with the missing tail filled in from the germline J gene. The CDR3 has 15 residues. In germline, CDR1 is SGHKS, CDR2 YYEKEE (reference sequence). The V gene end was trimmed by 4 bases and the J gene end by 6 bases; junction bases not matched to a gene: 7.

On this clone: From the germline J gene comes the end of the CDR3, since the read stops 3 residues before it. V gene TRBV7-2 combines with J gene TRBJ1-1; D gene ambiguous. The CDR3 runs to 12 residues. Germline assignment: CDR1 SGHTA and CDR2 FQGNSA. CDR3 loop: CASSPRVIEAFF. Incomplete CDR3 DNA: TGTGCCAGCAGCCCTCGGGTGATCGAA.

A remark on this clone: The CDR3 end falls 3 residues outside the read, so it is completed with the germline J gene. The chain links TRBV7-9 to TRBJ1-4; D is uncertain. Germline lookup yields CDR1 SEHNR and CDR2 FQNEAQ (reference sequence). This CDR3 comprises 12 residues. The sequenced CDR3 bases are TGTGCCAGCAGCTTAGAACTACCACCA. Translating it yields CASSLELPP. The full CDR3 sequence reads CASSLELPPLFF.

This chain's CDR3 is CASSDLGTRYINEQFF. CDR3 DNA, as far as it was read: TGTGCCAGCAGCGACCTAGGGACTAGGTACATAAATGAG. V gene TRBV7-6 combines with J gene TRBJ2-1, with 8 bases that match TRBD2. The sequenced fragment ends 3 residues before the CDR3 boundary, so the rest is inferred from the germline J gene. The germline V gene has CDR1 SGHVS and CDR2 FNYEAQ. V was pared by 5 bases and J by 7 bases, with 13 bases of the junction left unmatched. The CDR3 contains 16 residues.

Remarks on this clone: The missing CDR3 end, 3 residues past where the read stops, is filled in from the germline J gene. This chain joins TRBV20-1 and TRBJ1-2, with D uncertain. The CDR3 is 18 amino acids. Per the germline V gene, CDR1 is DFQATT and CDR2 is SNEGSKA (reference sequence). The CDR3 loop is CSARQPADVAGWFNDYTF. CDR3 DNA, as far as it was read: TGCAGTGCTAGACAGCCCGCGGATGTGGCGGGCTGGTTCAATGAC.

The covered CDR3 bases are TGTGCCACCGAAGGGTCACTAGCGGGAGTTGATGAG. Residues: CATEGSLAGVDE. From start to end, the CDR3 is CATEGSLAGVDEQFF. The chain joins TRBV13 to TRBJ2-1, with 11 bases matching TRBD2. Read sequence stops 3 residues before the CDR3 end, and the germline J gene provides the missing end. The germline V gene encodes CDR1 PRHDT and CDR2 FYEKMQ (reference sequence). V trimming: 10 bases; J trimming: 8 bases; junction bases outside the gene matches: 13. CDR3 length: 15 residues.

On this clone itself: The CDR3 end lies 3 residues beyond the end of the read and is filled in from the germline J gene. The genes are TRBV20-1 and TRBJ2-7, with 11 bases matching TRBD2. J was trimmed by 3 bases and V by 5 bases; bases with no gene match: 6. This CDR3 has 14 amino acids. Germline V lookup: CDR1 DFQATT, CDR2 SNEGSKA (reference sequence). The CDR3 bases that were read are TGCAGTGCTCGAAAGACTAGCGGGGTCTACGAG. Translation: CSARKTSGVYE. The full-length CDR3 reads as CSARKTSGVYEQYF.

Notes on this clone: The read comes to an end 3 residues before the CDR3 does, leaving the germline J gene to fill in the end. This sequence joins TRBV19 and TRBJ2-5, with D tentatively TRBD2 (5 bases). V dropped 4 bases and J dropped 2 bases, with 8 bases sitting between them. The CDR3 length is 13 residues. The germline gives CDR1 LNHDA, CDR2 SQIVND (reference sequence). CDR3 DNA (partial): TGTGCCAGTAGTACGACTATGCAAGAGACC. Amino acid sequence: CASSTTMQET. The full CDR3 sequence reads CASSTTMQETQYF.

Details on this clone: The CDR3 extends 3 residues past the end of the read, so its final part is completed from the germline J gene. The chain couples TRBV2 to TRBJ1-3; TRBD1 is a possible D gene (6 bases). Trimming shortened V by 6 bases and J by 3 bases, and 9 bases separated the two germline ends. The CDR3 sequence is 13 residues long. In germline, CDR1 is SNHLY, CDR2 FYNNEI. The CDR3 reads CASRTGGGNTIYF. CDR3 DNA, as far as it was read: TGTGCCAGCAGGACAGGTGGTGGAAACACC.

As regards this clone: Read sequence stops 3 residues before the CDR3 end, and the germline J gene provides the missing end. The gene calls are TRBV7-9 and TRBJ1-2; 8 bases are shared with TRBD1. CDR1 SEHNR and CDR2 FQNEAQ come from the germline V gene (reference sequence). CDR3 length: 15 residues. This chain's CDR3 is CASSPRTGPYNDYTF. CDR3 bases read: TGTGCCAGCAGCCCGAGGACAGGGCCCTACAATGAC.

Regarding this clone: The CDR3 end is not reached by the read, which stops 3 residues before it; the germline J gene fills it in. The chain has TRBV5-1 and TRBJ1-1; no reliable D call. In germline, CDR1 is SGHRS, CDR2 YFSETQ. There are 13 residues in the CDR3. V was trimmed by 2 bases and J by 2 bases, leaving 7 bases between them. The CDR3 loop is CASSLQGNTEAFF. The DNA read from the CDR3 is TGCGCCAGCAGCTTACAAGGTAACACTGAA. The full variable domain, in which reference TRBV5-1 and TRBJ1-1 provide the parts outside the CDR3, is KAGVTQTPRYLIKTRGQQVTLSCSPISGHRSVSWYQQTPGQGLQFLFEYFSETQRNKGNFPGRFSGRQFSNSRSEMNVSTLELGDSALYLCASSLQGNTEAFFGQGTRLTVV.

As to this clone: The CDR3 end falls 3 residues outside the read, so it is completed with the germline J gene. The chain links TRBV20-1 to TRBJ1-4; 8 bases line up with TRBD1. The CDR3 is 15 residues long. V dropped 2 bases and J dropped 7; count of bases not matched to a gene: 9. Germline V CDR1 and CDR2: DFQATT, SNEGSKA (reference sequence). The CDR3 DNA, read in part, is TGCAGTGCTAGATCCCTACAGGGGGATAGTGAAAAA. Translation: CSARSLQGDSEK. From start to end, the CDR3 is CSARSLQGDSEKLFF.

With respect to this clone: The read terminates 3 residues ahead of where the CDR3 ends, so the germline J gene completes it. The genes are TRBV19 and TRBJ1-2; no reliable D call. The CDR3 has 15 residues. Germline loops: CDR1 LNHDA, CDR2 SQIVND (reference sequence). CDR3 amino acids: CASTNGLADPYDYTF. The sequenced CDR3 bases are TGTGCCAGTACCAACGGACTAGCGGACCCCTACGAC.